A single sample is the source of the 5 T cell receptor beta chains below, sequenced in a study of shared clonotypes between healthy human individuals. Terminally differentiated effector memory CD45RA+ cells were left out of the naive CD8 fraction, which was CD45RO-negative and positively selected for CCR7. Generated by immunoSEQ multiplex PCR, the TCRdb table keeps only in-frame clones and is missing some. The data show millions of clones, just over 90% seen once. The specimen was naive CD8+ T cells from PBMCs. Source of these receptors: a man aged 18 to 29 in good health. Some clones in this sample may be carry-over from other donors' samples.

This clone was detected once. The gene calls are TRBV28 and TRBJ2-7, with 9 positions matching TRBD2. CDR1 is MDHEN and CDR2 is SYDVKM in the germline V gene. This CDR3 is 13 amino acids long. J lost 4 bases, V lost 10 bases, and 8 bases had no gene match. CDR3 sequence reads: CATRGSGSYEQYF. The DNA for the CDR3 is TGTGCCACCCGGGGTAGCGGGAGTTACGAGCAGTACTTC.

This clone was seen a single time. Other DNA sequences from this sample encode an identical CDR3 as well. The CDR3 protein is CASSYERASTDTQYF. DNA for the CDR3: TGTGCCAGCAGTTACGAGAGGGCTAGCACAGATACGCAGTATTTT. This chain uses TRBV6-5 with TRBJ2-3; perhaps TRBD2 as D (5 bases). This CDR3 spans 15 amino acids. Trimming stripped 2 bases from V and 0 bases from J, with 9 bases between. The V gene's germline CDR1 is MNHEY and CDR2 SVGAGI.

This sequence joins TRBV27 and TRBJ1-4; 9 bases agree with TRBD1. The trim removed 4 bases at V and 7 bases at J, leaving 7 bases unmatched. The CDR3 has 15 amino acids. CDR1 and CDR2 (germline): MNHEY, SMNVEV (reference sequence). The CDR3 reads CASSSPGQGSEKLFF. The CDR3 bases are TGTGCCAGCAGTTCCCCGGGACAGGGTAGTGAAAAACTGTTTTTT.

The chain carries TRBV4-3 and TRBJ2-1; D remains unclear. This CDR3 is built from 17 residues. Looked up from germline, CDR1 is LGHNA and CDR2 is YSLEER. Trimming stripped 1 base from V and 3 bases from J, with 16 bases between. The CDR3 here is CASSQGHWARHYNEQFF. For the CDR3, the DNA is TGCGCCAGCAGCCAAGGTCACTGGGCACGCCACTACAATGAGCAGTTCTTC.

For the CDR3, the DNA is TGCAGTGCTAGGTTAGATTACGAGCAGTACTTC. Its translation is CSARLDYEQYF. The V and J genes are TRBV20-1 and TRBJ2-7; D remains ambiguous. Trimming pared 3 bases from V and 4 bases from J, leaving 7 bases between. Germline loops: CDR1 DFQATT, CDR2 SNEGSKA (reference sequence). The CDR3 totals 11 residues.